This TCR beta chain was captured by sequencing in a study of CD4 T cells in relation to SARS-CoV-2 and coronaviruses. Study-wide background: Negative control cultures got HIV-1 Nef peptides or no peptide.

Profiled with immunoSEQ multiplex PCR; TCRdb holds only in-frame clones, not every one. The repertoire consists of about 24,000 clones, with under 80% occurring once and the leading ten covering around an eighth. For this clone: Its antigen is unidentified.

CD4+ T cells from unexposed donors were obtained before the COVID-19 pandemic (2011-2018). Isolation of CD4+ T cells took place after 10 days in culture. Germline CDR1 LNHDA, CDR2 SQIVND (reference sequence). V gave up 4 bases and J gave up 4 bases; unmatched junction bases: 4. This CDR3 is built from 15 residues. The specimen sequenced was CD4+ T cells from PBMCs, cultured in vitro. The receptor was isolated from a human donor in good health. This chain connects TRBV19 to TRBJ2-1; 10 nucleotides match TRBD2. CDR3 sequence reads: CASSNGLADYNEQFF. CDR3 in DNA: TGTGCCAGTAGTAACGGACTAGCGGATTACAATGAGCAGTTCTTC.